The 7 T cell receptor beta chains below were found in one sample sequenced in a study of blood T cells in healthy people across ages (dated by TCRdb to between 2015 and 2016). Libraries were made using 5' RACE. The sequencing machine was an Illumina HiSeq 2500. A second PCR of about 6 to 12 cycles was performed with a sample-barcoded 5' primer and a J-beta primer mix. TCRdb itself trimmed the public reads at Q25 with fastp, ran MiXCR and retained productive beta chains. Merged by CDR3 protein, the rows form single entries marked with the most common genes and DNA. This sample gives about 1.1 million distinct CDR3 sequences in total; 30% to 40% of them show up just once. The top ten hold roughly 14% of the sample. Specimen: blood. The receptor source for this set is a young man in good health.

This clonotype has just a few counts. The rearrangement links TRBV12-3 or TRBV12-4 to TRBJ1-1; D possibly corresponds to TRBD1 (6 bases). The CDR3 sequence is 19 residues long. V gave up 3 bases and J gave up 4 bases, with 27 bases separating them. The chain's CDR3 is CASSFSLAELGGRITEAFF. The DNA of the CDR3 is TGTGCCAGCAGTTTCAGCCTTGCTGAACTGGGGGGGCGCATCACTGAAGCTTTCTTT.

This clonotype was found once. CDR3 sequence reads: CASSFTILSGEAFF. In DNA, the CDR3 is TGCGCCAGCAGCTTTACCATCTTATCTGGTGAAGCTTTCTTT. J is TRBJ1-1 and V is TRBV5-1; no reliable D call. The germline gives CDR1 SGHRS, CDR2 YFSETQ. This CDR3 contains 14 residues. V shed 2 bases and J shed 7 bases, with 15 bases lying between them.

With regard to this clonotype: Relative to the germline gene, one junction end is altered; a read error may explain this. This sequence joins TRBV12-3 or TRBV12-4 and TRBJ2-3; 7 bases fit TRBD2. This CDR3 region has 15 residues. For the CDR3, the DNA is TGTGCCAGCAGTTTAAACGGGGGGAGAGCAGATGCGCAGTATTTT. As protein: CASSLNGGRADAQYF.

This clonotype was seen only a few times. The V and J genes are TRBV6-5 and TRBJ2-3; TRBD1 or TRBD2 may be the D gene (5 bases each). CDR3 size: 15 residues. The ends were cut back, 0 bases at V and 6 bases at J, with 13 bases in the middle. In germline, CDR1 is MNHEY, CDR2 SVGAGI. As DNA, the CDR3 is TGTGCCAGCAGTTACTCCGGGGACGGCCGTGATACGCAGTATTTT. Its translation: CASSYSGDGRDTQYF.

The chain uses TRBV3-1 and TRBJ1-1, with D uncertain. From germline, CDR1 is LGHDT and CDR2 YNNKEL (reference sequence). The CDR3 is 14 amino acids. V shed 1 base and J shed 2 bases, with 8 bases lying between them. In nucleotides, the CDR3 is TGTGCCAGCAGCCAAGGGGTTCCCAACACTGAAGCTTTCTTT. This codes for CASSQGVPNTEAFF. The complete variable domain, with remaining parts taken from reference TRBV3-1 and TRBJ1-1, reads DTAVSQTPKYLVTQMGNDKSIKCEQNLGHDTMYWYKQDSKKFLKIMFSYNNKELIINETVPNRFSPKSPDKAHLNLHINSLELGDSAVYFCASSQGVPNTEAFFGQGTRLTVV.

V gene TRBV12-3 or TRBV12-4 combines with J gene TRBJ2-1, with a weak D call TRBD1 (5 bases). The ends were cut back, 5 bases at V and 7 bases at J, with 15 bases in the middle. There are 14 residues in the CDR3. CDR3 amino acids: CASSAGYSKNEQFF. CDR3 DNA: TGTGCCAGCAGTGCAGGGTACTCAAAGAATGAGCAGTTCTTC.

A few counts support this clonotype. The chain links TRBV21-1 to TRBJ1-1; TRBD1 was called by the table and not checked on the DNA. TRBV21-1 is a pseudogene segment. The CDR3 runs to 18 residues. Here the CDR3 reads CASSINSGTGASNTEAFF. CDR3 DNA sequence: TGTGCCAGCAGCATTAACTCCGGGACAGGGGCCTCGAACACTGAAGCTTTCTTT.